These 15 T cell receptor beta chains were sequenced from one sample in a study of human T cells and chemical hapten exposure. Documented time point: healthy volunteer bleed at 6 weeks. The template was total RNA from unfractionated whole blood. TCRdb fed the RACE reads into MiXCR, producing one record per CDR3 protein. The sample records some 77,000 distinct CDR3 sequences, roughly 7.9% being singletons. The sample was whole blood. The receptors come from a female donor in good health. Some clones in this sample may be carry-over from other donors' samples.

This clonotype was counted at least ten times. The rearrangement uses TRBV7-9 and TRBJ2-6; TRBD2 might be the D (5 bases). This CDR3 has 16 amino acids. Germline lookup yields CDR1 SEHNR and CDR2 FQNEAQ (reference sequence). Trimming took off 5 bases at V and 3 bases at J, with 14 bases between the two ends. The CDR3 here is CASSPAAGDGANVLTF. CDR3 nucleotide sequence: TGTGCCAGCAGCCCCGCTGCGGGCGATGGGGCCAACGTCCTGACTTTC.

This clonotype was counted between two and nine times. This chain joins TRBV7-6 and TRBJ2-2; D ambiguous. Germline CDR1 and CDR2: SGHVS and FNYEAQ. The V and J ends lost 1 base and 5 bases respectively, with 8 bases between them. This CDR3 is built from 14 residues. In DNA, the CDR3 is TGTGCCAGCAGCTTAGGTGCCCCGACCGGGGAGCTGTTTTTT. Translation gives CASSLGAPTGELFF. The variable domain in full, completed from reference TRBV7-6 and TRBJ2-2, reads GAGVSQSPRYKVTKRGQDVALRCDPISGHVSLYWYRQALGQGPEFLTYFNYEAQQDKSGLPNDRFSAERPEGSISTLTIQRTEQRDSAMYRCASSLGAPTGELFFGEGSRLTVL.

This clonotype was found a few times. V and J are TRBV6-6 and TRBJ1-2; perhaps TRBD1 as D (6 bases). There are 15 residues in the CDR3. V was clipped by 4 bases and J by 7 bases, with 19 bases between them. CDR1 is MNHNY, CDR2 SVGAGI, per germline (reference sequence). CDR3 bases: TGTGCCAGCAGTTCGCCGGGACACCAGGTGACTGGCTACACCTTC. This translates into CASSSPGHQVTGYTF.

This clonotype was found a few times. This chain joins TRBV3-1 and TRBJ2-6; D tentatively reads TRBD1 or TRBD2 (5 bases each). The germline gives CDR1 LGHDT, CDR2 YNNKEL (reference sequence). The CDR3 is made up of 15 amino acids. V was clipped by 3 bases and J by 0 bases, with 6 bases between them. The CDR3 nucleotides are TGTGCCAGCAGCCAGGGGGTCTCTGGGGCCAACGTCCTGACTTTC. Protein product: CASSQGVSGANVLTF. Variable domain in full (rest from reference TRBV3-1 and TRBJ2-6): DTAVSQTPKYLVTQMGNDKSIKCEQNLGHDTMYWYKQDSKKFLKIMFSYNNKELIINETVPNRFSPKSPDKAHLNLHINSLELGDSAVYFCASSQGVSGANVLTFGAGSRLTVL.

The chain's CDR3 is CSLIRDRTTDTQYF. The CDR3 DNA reads as TGCAGCTTGATACGGGACAGAACCACAGATACGCAGTATTTT. V usage is TRBV29-1 and J usage is TRBJ2-3; 7 bases align to TRBD1. The length of the CDR3 is 14 residues. CDR1 and CDR2 (germline): SQVTM, ANQGSEA. Trimming cost V 8 bases and J 2 bases; bases outside gene matches: 10.

The CDR3 here is CSVRSGGTEAFF. The CDR3 bases are TGCAGCGTTCGATCAGGGGGCACTGAAGCTTTCTTT. The J gene is TRBJ1-1, the V gene TRBV29-1; 7 nucleotides match TRBD1. Germline CDR1 is SQVTM and CDR2 is ANQGSEA. V dropped 5 bases and J dropped 4; count of bases not matched to a gene: 4. This CDR3 has 12 amino acids. The full variable domain, with the rest looked up from reference TRBV29-1 and TRBJ1-1, is SAVISQKPSRDICQRGTSLTIQCQVDSQVTMMFWYRQQPGQSLTLIATANQGSEATYESGFVIDKFPISRPNLTFSTLTVSNMSPEDSSIYLCSVRSGGTEAFFGQGTRLTVV.

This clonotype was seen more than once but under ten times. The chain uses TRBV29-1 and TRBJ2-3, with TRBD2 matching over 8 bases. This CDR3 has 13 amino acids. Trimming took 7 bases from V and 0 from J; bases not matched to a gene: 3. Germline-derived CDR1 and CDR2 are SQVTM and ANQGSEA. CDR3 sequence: CSAAGGSTDTQYF. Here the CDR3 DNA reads TGCAGCGCTGCGGGGGGAAGCACAGATACGCAGTATTTT.

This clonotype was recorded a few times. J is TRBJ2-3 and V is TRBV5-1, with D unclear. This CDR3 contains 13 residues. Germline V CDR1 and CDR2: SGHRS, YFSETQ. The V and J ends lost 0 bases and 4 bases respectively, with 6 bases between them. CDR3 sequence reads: CASSLGTADTQYF. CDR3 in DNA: TGCGCCAGCAGCTTGGGGACGGCAGATACGCAGTATTTT.

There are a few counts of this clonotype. The CDR3 reads CSVERVGISTDTQYF. CDR3 coding DNA: TGCAGCGTTGAAAGAGTCGGGATTAGCACAGATACGCAGTATTTT. The chain uses TRBV29-1 and TRBJ2-3; possibly TRBD2 for D (5 bases). The V end was cut by 2 bases, the J end by 0 bases, with 12 bases between. CDR1 and CDR2 (germline): SQVTM, ANQGSEA. CDR3 size: 15 residues.

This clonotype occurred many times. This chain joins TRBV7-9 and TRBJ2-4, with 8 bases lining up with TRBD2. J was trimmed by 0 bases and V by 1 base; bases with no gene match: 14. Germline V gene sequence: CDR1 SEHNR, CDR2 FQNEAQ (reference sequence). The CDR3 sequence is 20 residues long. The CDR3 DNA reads TGTGCCAGCAGCTTAGTCCTCTCACGGGGGGGGACTTTAGCCAAAAACATTCAGTACTTC. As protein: CASSLVLSRGGTLAKNIQYF.

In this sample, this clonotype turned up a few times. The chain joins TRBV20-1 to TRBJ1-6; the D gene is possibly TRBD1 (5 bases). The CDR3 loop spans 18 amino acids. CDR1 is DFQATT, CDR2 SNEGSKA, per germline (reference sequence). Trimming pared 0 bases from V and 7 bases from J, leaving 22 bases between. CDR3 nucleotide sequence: TGCAGTGCTAGAGATGGTACCCGGGACGTCGCCCTAAATTCACCCCTCCACTTT. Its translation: CSARDGTRDVALNSPLHF.

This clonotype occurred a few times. The CDR3 nucleotides are TGCAGTGCTAGAGGAGGGTTCCCTAATGAAAAACTGTTTTTT. Translation gives CSARGGFPNEKLFF. The rearrangement uses TRBV20-1 and TRBJ1-4; D is unclear. This CDR3 has 14 residues. The germline V and J ends were trimmed by 1 base and 3 bases, with 9 bases remaining between them. Germline V lookup: CDR1 DFQATT, CDR2 SNEGSKA (reference sequence).

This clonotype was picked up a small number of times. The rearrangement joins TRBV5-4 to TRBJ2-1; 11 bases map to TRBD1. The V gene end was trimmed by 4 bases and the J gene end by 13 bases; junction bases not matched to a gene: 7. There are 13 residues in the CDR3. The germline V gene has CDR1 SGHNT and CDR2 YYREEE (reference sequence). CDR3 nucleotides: TGTGCCAGCAGCCCACCGGACAGGGGGCAACAGTTCTTC. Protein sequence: CASSPPDRGQQFF.

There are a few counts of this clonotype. The CDR3 sequence is CASSTGMNTEAFF. As DNA, the CDR3 is TGTGCCAGCAGTACAGGGATGAACACTGAAGCTTTCTTT. V gene TRBV6-1 combines with J gene TRBJ1-1; possibly TRBD1 for D (6 bases). The CDR3 runs to 13 residues. Germline V gene sequence: CDR1 MNHNS, CDR2 SASEGT. V gave up 5 bases and J gave up 0 bases, with 7 bases separating them.

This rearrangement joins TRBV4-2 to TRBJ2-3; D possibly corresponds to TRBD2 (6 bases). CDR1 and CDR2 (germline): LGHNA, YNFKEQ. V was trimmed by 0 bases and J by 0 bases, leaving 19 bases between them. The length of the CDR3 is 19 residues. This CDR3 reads CASSQENTAGLQSTDTQYF. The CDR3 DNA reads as TGTGCCAGCAGCCAAGAAAACACCGCGGGACTCCAAAGCACAGATACGCAGTATTTT.